Detailed here is one TCR beta chain. No antigen is known for it. The sample holds no much larger clone one base away, and base qualities are not on file. The data derive from a study of blood T cell repertoires in COVID-19 (TCRdb year 2020). Regarding the complete study: Samples covering the acute and convalescent phases of COVID-19 were provided by collaborators in the United States, Italy and Spain. The prospective study material was composed of cDNA or gDNA derived from T cells, B-cell-depleted T cells, or PBMCs. Where HLA class I and class II types were available, the types were taken from metadata supplied by the sample provider, not from assay-based typing. The sample metadata nearly always contained a de-identified subject ID, COVID-19 status, age in years and sex. Samples came from the ongoing ImmuneRACE study (first 160 participants) plus 1,254 subjects from 6 global collaborators. Subjects who had been exposed to COVID-19, were actively infected with it, or had recovered from it provided the deeply sampled blood TCRbeta repertoires that made up the dataset. A freely available public database, intended as a resource for researchers studying the immune response to SARS-CoV-2, is where the repertoires were released. Here is what the overall study found, with its caveats: The amount of clinical and demographic metadata varied by source and participant and was provided uncurated.

Collaborating institutions collected whole blood in K2EDTA tubes following their own protocols. For TCRbeta analysis, collaborator samples were shipped as frozen whole blood, as isolated PBMCs, or as DNA extracted from either sample type. V and J are truncated by 4 bases and 13 bases respectively, leaving an intervening sequence of 14 bases. From the cysteine through the phenylalanine, the CDR3 covers 13 amino acids. Left in the record is the CDR3 DNA by itself, 39 bases read in frame from the first base. CDR1 and CDR2 (SGHTA, FQGNSA) derive from the germline V gene. TCRbeta CDR3 regions were amplified from genomic DNA by means of the immunoSEQ Assay, a bias-controlled multiplex PCR. The source study handled its data this way. The number of nucleated cells in each sample was estimated from the amplification of reference gene primers within the assay. To quantify the absolute abundance of each unique TCRbeta CDR3 rearrangement, sequence reads were collapsed and filtered. For each sample, productive Simpson clonality was calculated as the square root of Simpson's diversity index over productive rearrangements. TCRdb took this table from immuneACCESS and kept in-frame rearrangements with V and J called. Such tables lack part of the clones; where checked against another copy, unresolved V genes explain under half of the gap, and the rest is unexplained. V, J and clone size are taken as reported in that table, and D and trimming were inferred from the DNA itself. The sample table records about 83,000 clones; about nine tenths of these occur just once. The ten most abundant clones make up 2.5% to 3.5% of the sample.

This TCR was recovered from a woman aged 45 to 65 with active or convalescent COVID-19. The material sequenced was peripheral blood. The V and J segments used are TRBV7-2 and TRBJ1-6; TRBD1 is possibly the D segment (6 matching bases). At the DNA level, the sequence is TGTGCCAGCAGCTCTAAAAGGGACACCCCCCTCCACTTT. It specifies CASSSKRDTPLHF. Extended through the reference TRBV7-2 and TRBJ1-6 proteins, this CDR3 yields the full variable domain: GAGVSQSPSNKVTEKGKDVELRCDPISGHTALYWYRQSLGQGLEFLIYFQGNSAPDKSGLPSDRFSAERTGGSVSTLTIQRTQQEDSAVYLCASSSKRDTPLHFGNGTRLTVT.